A selection of T cell receptor beta chains follows, all from one sample in a study of radiation and T cells in renal cell carcinoma. Sequencing used immunoSEQ multiplex PCR; TCRdb keeps in-frame clones, though not all of them. The sample includes 150,000 to 200,000 clones, 88% of them seen just once. The material was blood, obtained from a patient whose treatment included radiotherapy and nephrectomy. These receptors all stem from a woman between 50 and 59 years old with renal cell carcinoma. The CDR3 runs from the conserved cysteine through the conserved F or W. D genes are given only for firm matches. The size field is filled for only some rows; it gives once, few, many or a size class.

clone_size d_call j_call v_call cdr3_aa cdr3_nt
. . TRBJ2-3 TRBV2 CASRDLSSTDTQYF TGTGCCAGCCGGGACCTATCTAGCACAGATACGCAGTATTTT
. TRBD1 TRBJ1-1 TRBV19 CASSSYYRGLDTEAFF TGTGCCAGTAGTTCCTACTACAGGGGGCTTGACACTGAAGCTTTCTTT
. . TRBJ1-4 TRBV4-3 CASSQDGGGEATNEKLFF TGCGCCAGCAGCCAAGATGGAGGAGGAGAAGCAACTAATGAAAAACTGTTTTTT
. . TRBJ2-7 TRBV18 CASSRTAGAEQYF TGTGCCAGCTCCAGGACAGCGGGCGCCGAGCAGTACTTC
once TRBD2 TRBJ2-7 TRBV5-1 CASSLGRNPGGSYEQYF TGCGCCAGCAGCTTGGGACGAAACCCGGGGGGTTCCTACGAGCAGTACTTC
. . TRBJ1-2 TRBV5-4 CASSHPDRYGYTF TGTGCCAGCAGCCATCCTGACAGGTATGGCTACACCTTC
. . TRBJ2-3 TRBV10-2 CASRDLRRGHTDTQYF TGCGCCAGCAGAGATTTGAGGCGGGGCCACACAGATACGCAGTATTTT
few . TRBJ2-3 TRBV11-2 CASSLFLGAKGTQYF TGTGCCAGCAGCTTATTTTTGGGGGCGAAGGGTACGCAGTATTTT
. . TRBJ2-3 TRBV25-1 CASSIQGDTQYF TGTGCCAGCAGTATACAGGGAGATACGCAGTATTTT
. . TRBJ2-2 TRBV13 CASSSKTFLNTGELFF TGTGCCAGCAGCTCCAAGACCTTCTTGAACACCGGGGAGCTGTTTTTT
. TRBD1 TRBJ1-2 TRBV2 CASRGGTGLFNYGYTF TGTGCCAGCAGGGGGGGGACAGGACTTTTCAACTATGGCTACACCTTC
. TRBD1 TRBJ2-3 TRBV9 CASSSTGWTDTQYF TGTGCCAGCAGCTCGACAGGGTGGACAGATACGCAGTATTTT
. . TRBJ2-7 TRBV5-1 CASSLEANSYEQYF TGCGCCAGCAGCTTGGAGGCCAACTCCTACGAGCAGTACTTC
. . TRBJ2-7 TRBV18 CASSPPGRFYEQYF TGTGCCAGCTCACCACCGGGCAGGTTCTACGAGCAGTACTTC
. . TRBJ2-6 TRBV5-1 CASSLAGGGSGANVLTF TGCGCCAGCAGCTTGGCAGGAGGCGGCTCTGGGGCCAACGTCCTGACTTTC
. TRBD2 TRBJ2-1 TRBV5-1 CASSSGTSGGWQFF TGCGCCAGCAGCTCGGGGACTAGCGGGGGGTGGCAGTTCTTC
. TRBD1 TRBJ2-5 TRBV7-3 CASSLTGDRVAETQYF TGTGCCAGCAGCTTAACGGGGGACAGGGTGGCAGAGACCCAGTACTTC
. . TRBJ1-1 TRBV5-6 CASSLRGVNTEAFF TGTGCCAGCAGCTTGCGTGGGGTGAACACTGAAGCTTTCTTT
. TRBD2 TRBJ2-3 TRBV5-1 CASSSGTSGGTDTQYF TGCGCCAGCAGCTCCGGGACTAGCGGGGGTACAGATACGCAGTATTTT
. . TRBJ2-2 TRBV11-3 CASSQLNTGELFF TGTGCCAGCAGCCAACTGAACACCGGGGAGCTGTTTTTT
. . TRBJ1-1 TRBV2 CASSSGRNTEAFF TGTGCCAGCAGTTCTGGGAGGAACACTGAAGCTTTCTTT
. . TRBJ1-2 TRBV7-9 CASSSRLPDKSGYTF TGTGCCAGCAGCTCACGACTCCCGGATAAGTCTGGCTACACCTTC
. . TRBJ1-2 TRBV6-5 CASRRDGRDGYTF TGTGCCAGCAGAAGGGACGGCCGGGATGGCTACACCTTC
. . TRBJ2-6 TRBV19 CASSWTPEGVLTF TGTGCCAGTAGTTGGACACCGGAGGGCGTCCTGACTTTC
. . TRBJ1-5 TRBV15 CATSRARGSNQPQHF TGTGCCACCAGCAGGGCCAGGGGAAGCAATCAGCCCCAGCATTTT
. . TRBJ1-5 TRBV7-8 CASSLLQGNQPQHF TGTGCCAGCAGCTTACTCCAGGGTAATCAGCCCCAGCATTTT
. TRBD2 TRBJ2-7 TRBV5-1 CASSPGGTISYEQYF TGCGCCAGCAGCCCGGGAGGGACCATCTCCTACGAGCAGTACTTC
. . TRBJ2-2 TRBV7-2 CASSPMSLAGTGELFF TGTGCCAGCAGCCCAATGAGTCTTGCAGGCACCGGGGAGCTGTTTTTT
. . TRBJ2-2 TRBV6-4 CASSQGGMNTGELFF TGTGCCAGCAGCCAAGGGGGGATGAACACCGGGGAGCTGTTTTTT
. . TRBJ1-1 TRBV6-6 CASSYRPNTGAFF TGTGCCAGCAGTTACCGACCGAACACGGGGGCTTTCTTT
. . TRBJ1-2 TRBV4-3 CASSPSGLKGANYGYTF TGCGCCAGCAGCCCTTCCGGGTTGAAGGGGGCTAACTATGGCTACACCTTC
. TRBD1 TRBJ1-2 TRBV18 CASSPPGTGALVTGYTF TGTGCCAGCTCACCCCCCGGGACAGGGGCGTTAGTTACGGGCTACACCTTC
. TRBD1 TRBJ2-5 TRBV4-1 CASSQRPGTEQETQYF TGCGCCAGCAGCCAGAGGCCCGGGACAGAGCAAGAGACCCAGTACTTC
. . TRBJ1-2 TRBV5-1 CASSLGLGGANYGYTF TGCGCCAGCAGCTTGGGTCTGGGAGGGGCCAACTATGGCTACACCTTC
few TRBD2 TRBJ2-1 TRBV7-9 CASSLWGGGWDEQFF TGTGCCAGCAGCTTATGGGGCGGGGGATGGGATGAGCAGTTCTTC
. . TRBJ2-7 TRBV2 CASNPPGHSSYEQYF TGTGCCAGCAACCCCCCGGGACATTCCTCCTACGAGCAGTACTTC
. TRBD1 TRBJ1-4 TRBV18 CASSPRTGSGEKLFF TGTGCCAGCTCACCCCGGACAGGGTCGGGTGAAAAACTGTTTTTT
. . TRBJ1-4 TRBV15 CATSRDRRTREKLFF TGTGCCACCAGCAGAGATAGGCGGACAAGGGAAAAACTGTTTTTT
. . TRBJ1-3 TRBV7-2 CASGPGNVGNTIYF TGTGCCAGCGGTCCAGGGAATGTCGGAAACACCATATATTTT
. TRBD1 TRBJ1-5 TRBV6-5 CASRTGGNSNQPQHF TGTGCCAGCAGGACAGGGGGCAATAGCAATCAGCCCCAGCATTTT